This record looks at one T cell receptor (beta chain) sequence and its context. What it binds is unknown. The data were taken from a study of cytomegalovirus exposure and HLA in healthy donors. Study-level results: Subsequent analysis found a tendency for first-cohort TCR clusters to co-occur within the 90 to 150 validation repertoires.

This CDR3 has 15 residues. CDR1 is SGHVS, CDR2 FQNEAQ, per germline. V dropped 5 bases and J dropped 4; count of bases not matched to a gene: 8. The method was immunoSEQ multiplex PCR; TCRdb's version includes in-frame clones alone and lacks a portion of them. The data contain about 120,000 clones, 89% of them singletons. Sequencing used PBMCs. This receptor was obtained from a woman younger than 30 in good health and CMV-seronegative. The rearrangement links TRBV7-8 to TRBJ2-1; 7 nucleotides agree with TRBD2. The CDR3 protein is CASSDELARYNEQFF. For the CDR3, the DNA is TGTGCCAGCAGCGACGAACTAGCGCGATACAATGAGCAGTTCTTC.